Given below is one T cell receptor beta chain in context. These data belong to a study of T-cell reconstitution after alpha-beta-depleted transplantation in children. Researchers prepared the TCRbeta library using unique molecular identifiers, the study reports. TCRdb reprocessed the PCR reads with MiXCR, giving one entry per CDR3 protein. The sample contains 550,000 to 600,000 distinct CDR3 sequences, approximately 22% of which appear only once. V shed 2 bases and J shed 4 bases, with 8 bases lying between them. The length of the CDR3 is 14 residues. The origin of this receptor is a boy under two years old who had a stem cell transplant for acute myeloid leukemia, so the T cells may come from the graft donor. Source: PBMCs, mostly from graft donor cells, taken 360 days after TCRalphabeta/CD19-depleted stem cell transplant. J is TRBJ2-2 and V is TRBV12-3 or TRBV12-4; D not certain. In nucleotides, the CDR3 is TGTGCCAGCAGTTTAACCGCCGCCACCGGGGAGCTGTTTTTT. Translated: CASSLTAATGELFF.